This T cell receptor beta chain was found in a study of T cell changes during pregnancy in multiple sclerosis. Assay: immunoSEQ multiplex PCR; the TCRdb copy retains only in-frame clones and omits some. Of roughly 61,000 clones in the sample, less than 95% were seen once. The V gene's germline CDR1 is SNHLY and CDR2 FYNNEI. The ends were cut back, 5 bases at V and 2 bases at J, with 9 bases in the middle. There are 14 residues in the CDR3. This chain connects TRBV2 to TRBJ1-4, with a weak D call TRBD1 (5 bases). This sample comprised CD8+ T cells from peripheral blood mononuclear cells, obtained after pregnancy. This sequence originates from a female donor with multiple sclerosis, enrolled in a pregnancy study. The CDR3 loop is CASSHGGTNEKLFF. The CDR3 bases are TGTGCCAGCAGTCACGGGGGGACTAATGAAAAACTGTTTTTT.